This is a list of T cell receptor beta chains from one sample in a study of T cells in Graves' hyperthyroidism and ophthalmopathy. TCRdb reprocessed the multiplex PCR reads with MiXCR, giving one entry per CDR3 protein. The sample has a few hundred thousand distinct CDR3 sequences; approximately 14% are singletons. Sample: blood. The receptor set was obtained from a young woman with Graves' ophthalmopathy. Each CDR3 is given with its conserved first and last residue. The D gene is left open where the match is weak. Clone sizes are given selectively: once, few, many, or a class where the clone is expanded.

V: TRBV24-1; D: -; length: 13; size: many; J: TRBJ1-4; DNA: TGTGCCACCAACAGGGATGGTGGTGAAAAACTGTTTTTT; CDR3: CATNRDGGEKLFF
V: TRBV18; D: -; length: 15; size: many; J: TRBJ2-1; DNA: TGTGCCAGCTCACCTTTGTCGACTGGTAGGGATGAGCAGTTCTTC; CDR3: CASSPLSTGRDEQFF
V: TRBV28; D: TRBD1; length: 14; size: many; J: TRBJ1-5; DNA: TGTGCCAGCAGTTGGACAGGGGTCAATCAGCCCCAGCATTTT; CDR3: CASSWTGVNQPQHF
V: TRBV28; D: TRBD1; length: 15; size: many; J: TRBJ1-1; DNA: TGTGCCAGCAGTTCTGCTGGACAGGGAGGCACTGAAGCTTTCTTT; CDR3: CASSSAGQGGTEAFF
V: TRBV18; D: -; length: 17; size: many; J: TRBJ1-5; DNA: TGTGCCAGCTCACAGGGGACGCAAAGAGTCGGCAATCAGCCCCAGCATTTT; CDR3: CASSQGTQRVGNQPQHF
V: TRBV4-1; D: -; length: 11; size: -; J: TRBJ2-1; DNA: TGCGCCGGTCAAAACTACAATGAGCAGTTCTTC; CDR3: CAGQNYNEQFF
V: TRBV7-2; D: -; length: 16; size: many; J: TRBJ2-3; DNA: TGTGCCAGCAGCCGGAGGAGGGGACCTAGCACAGATACGCAGTATTTT; CDR3: CASSRRRGPSTDTQYF
V: TRBV19; D: -; length: 13; size: -; J: TRBJ2-3; DNA: TGTGCCAGTAGTACCGGACTCCAAAATACGCAGTATTTT; CDR3: CASSTGLQNTQYF
V: TRBV2; D: -; length: 15; size: -; J: TRBJ1-6; DNA: TGTGCCAGCAGTGGCCTGAGCACGGGTTATTCACCCCTCCACTTT; CDR3: CASSGLSTGYSPLHF
V: TRBV4-1; D: TRBD1; length: 14; size: many; J: TRBJ1-6; DNA: TGCGCCAGCAGCGTCCGGACAGGGATCTCACCCCTCCACTTT; CDR3: CASSVRTGISPLHF
V: TRBV7-8; D: TRBD2; length: 16; size: many; J: TRBJ2-3; DNA: TGTGCCAGCAGCAAGGGGCTAGCGGGGGGTCCAGATACGCAGTATTTT; CDR3: CASSKGLAGGPDTQYF
V: TRBV5-1; D: -; length: 15; size: many; J: TRBJ2-3; DNA: TGCGCCAGCACCCCCCCTGGACAGAGCACAGATACGCAGTATTTT; CDR3: CASTPPGQSTDTQYF
V: TRBV25-1; D: -; length: 15; size: -; J: TRBJ1-3; DNA: TGTGCCAGCAGTGAAAAACGGGGCTTTAGAAACACCATATATTTT; CDR3: CASSEKRGFRNTIYF
V: TRBV6-5; D: TRBD1; length: 17; size: -; J: TRBJ2-2; DNA: TGTGCCAGCAGTTACGGGACCGGGACAGGCGGAACCGGGGAGCTGTTTTTT; CDR3: CASSYGTGTGGTGELFF
V: TRBV12-3/TRBV12-4; D: -; length: 16; size: many; J: TRBJ1-1; DNA: TGTGCCAGCAGTTCCTCACAGACAGGTACCAACACTGAAGCTTTCTTT; CDR3: CASSSSQTGTNTEAFF
V: TRBV19; D: -; length: 17; size: few; J: TRBJ2-1; DNA: TGTGCCAGTAGTATAGGGGTCGAGGGCCTGACCTACAATGAGCAGTTCTTC; CDR3: CASSIGVEGLTYNEQFF
V: TRBV4-1; D: -; length: 16; size: many; J: TRBJ1-4; DNA: TGCGCCAGCAGCCAATCTGGGACGTTGAATAATGAAAAACTGTTTTTT; CDR3: CASSQSGTLNNEKLFF
V: TRBV5-6; D: -; length: 12; size: -; J: TRBJ1-1; DNA: TGTGCCAGCAGCAGGGACGGCCTGTGGGCTTTCTTT; CDR3: CASSRDGLWAFF
V: TRBV20-1; D: -; length: 11; size: many; J: TRBJ2-3; DNA: TGCAGTGCTAGCTTAGCAGATACGCAGTATTTT; CDR3: CSASLADTQYF
V: TRBV6-2/TRBV6-3; D: TRBD1; length: 14; size: many; J: TRBJ2-1; DNA: TGTGCCAGCCGGACAGGGTTGGGGGCGGATGAGCAGTTCTTC; CDR3: CASRTGLGADEQFF
V: TRBV6-1; D: -; length: 13; size: -; J: TRBJ1-1; DNA: TGTGCCAGCAAGACGGGGACGGCGGCTGAAGCTTTCTTT; CDR3: CASKTGTAAEAFF
V: TRBV18; D: TRBD2; length: 16; size: many; J: TRBJ2-3; DNA: TGTGCCAGCTCACCGAGTCTAGCGGGGGCAACAGATACGCAGTATTTT; CDR3: CASSPSLAGATDTQYF
V: TRBV28; D: -; length: 17; size: many; J: TRBJ1-2; DNA: TGTGCCAGCAGTTCCGGGACCCGCAGACTAATTAAGCCTGGCTACACCTTC; CDR3: CASSSGTRRLIKPGYTF
V: TRBV7-8; D: TRBD2; length: 19; size: many; J: TRBJ2-7; DNA: TGTGCCAGCAGCCGCATCGAGAAGCCTAGCGGGGGGGACTCCTACGAGCAGTACTTC; CDR3: CASSRIEKPSGGDSYEQYF
V: TRBV28; D: -; length: 16; size: many; J: TRBJ1-5; DNA: TGTGCCAGCAGCTCAACCGGGACGGGATTCAATCAGCCCCAGCATTTT; CDR3: CASSSTGTGFNQPQHF
V: TRBV29-1; D: -; length: 14; size: many; J: TRBJ2-5; DNA: TGCAGCGTTTTGAAGGGAACGAGCCAAGAGACCCAGTACTTC; CDR3: CSVLKGTSQETQYF
V: TRBV2; D: TRBD2; length: 15; size: -; J: TRBJ2-5; DNA: TGTGCCAGCAGTGATTGGCCTAGCGGAGAAGAGACCCAGTACTTC; CDR3: CASSDWPSGEETQYF
V: TRBV5-6; D: -; length: 16; size: many; J: TRBJ1-6; DNA: TGTGCCAGCAGCTACGGGACACCCAGGTTGGATTCACCCCTCCACTTT; CDR3: CASSYGTPRLDSPLHF
V: TRBV11-2; D: TRBD2; length: 16; size: -; J: TRBJ2-3; DNA: TGTGCCAGCAGCTTACTAGCGGGGGCCGGCACAGATACGCAGTATTTT; CDR3: CASSLLAGAGTDTQYF
V: TRBV10-3; D: -; length: 11; size: -; J: TRBJ2-2; DNA: TGTGCCATCAACGACGACGAGGAGCTGTTTTTT; CDR3: CAINDDEELFF
V: TRBV19; D: -; length: 13; size: few; J: TRBJ1-3; DNA: TGTGCCAGTAGGATGACAGCTGGAAACACCATATATTTT; CDR3: CASRMTAGNTIYF
V: TRBV9; D: -; length: 17; size: -; J: TRBJ1-2; DNA: TGTGCCAGCAGCCCTGCGGGGGCGTCTTCTTTCAACTATGGCTACACCTTC; CDR3: CASSPAGASSFNYGYTF
V: TRBV20-1; D: -; length: 12; size: many; J: TRBJ2-5; DNA: TGCAGTGCTAGGTGGCTAGAAGAGACCCAGTACTTC; CDR3: CSARWLEETQYF
V: TRBV6-1; D: -; length: 16; size: many; J: TRBJ1-1; DNA: TGTGCCAGCAGCTATGGGACCGGGACATCGAACACTGAAGCTTTCTTT; CDR3: CASSYGTGTSNTEAFF
V: TRBV28; D: TRBD1; length: 16; size: once; J: TRBJ2-3; DNA: TGTGCCAGCAGCACCCGACAGGACAGGGGCACAGATACGCAGTATTTT; CDR3: CASSTRQDRGTDTQYF
V: TRBV12-3/TRBV12-4; D: -; length: 16; size: -; J: TRBJ1-5; DNA: TGTGCCAGCAGTGCTAGCACAGGGAATAGCAATCAGCCCCAGCATTTT; CDR3: CASSASTGNSNQPQHF
V: TRBV20-1; D: -; length: 12; size: many; J: TRBJ1-5; DNA: TGCAGTGCTGTACAGGGCAATCAGCCCCAGCATTTT; CDR3: CSAVQGNQPQHF
V: TRBV11-3; D: TRBD2; length: 17; size: -; J: TRBJ2-1; DNA: TGTGCCAGCAGCTTAGATAGGGCGGGAGGGGGATGGGATGAGCAGTTCTTC; CDR3: CASSLDRAGGGWDEQFF
V: TRBV9; D: TRBD1; length: 17; size: few; J: TRBJ2-7; DNA: TGTGCCAGCAGCCCCCTCGGGACAGGGGAATTTCCCTACGAGCAGTACTTC; CDR3: CASSPLGTGEFPYEQYF
V: TRBV3-1; D: TRBD1; length: 14; size: many; J: TRBJ1-1; DNA: TGTGCCAGCAGCCAACAACAGGGGAGCACTGAAGCTTTCTTT; CDR3: CASSQQQGSTEAFF
V: TRBV6-1; D: -; length: 14; size: -; J: TRBJ2-4; DNA: TGTGCCAGCATCAAAAAGCTAGCCAAAAACATTCAGTACTTC; CDR3: CASIKKLAKNIQYF
V: TRBV6-1; D: -; length: 14; size: few; J: TRBJ2-1; DNA: TGTGCCAGCAGTTGGACCGCAGAGTACAATGAGCAGTTCTTC; CDR3: CASSWTAEYNEQFF
V: TRBV12-5; D: TRBD1; length: 17; size: many; J: TRBJ2-7; DNA: TGTGCTAGTGGTTTGGTAAGACTCGGGACAGATTCCTACGAGCAGTACTTC; CDR3: CASGLVRLGTDSYEQYF
V: TRBV28; D: -; length: 15; size: -; J: TRBJ1-6; DNA: TGTGCCAGCATTCCCCAAGATTGGTATAATTCACCCCTCCACTTT; CDR3: CASIPQDWYNSPLHF
V: TRBV20-1; D: -; length: 17; size: few; J: TRBJ2-1; DNA: TGCAGTGCTAGAGATAAGAGGGGGGTCGAGCACTACAATGAGCAGTTCTTC; CDR3: CSARDKRGVEHYNEQFF
V: TRBV10-2; D: TRBD1; length: 17; size: many; J: TRBJ1-2; DNA: TGCGCCAGCAGTGAGGACGGGACAGGGGCTCTAATGGGTGGCTACACCTTC; CDR3: CASSEDGTGALMGGYTF
V: TRBV3-1; D: TRBD1; length: 15; size: many; J: TRBJ1-1; DNA: TGTGCCAGCAGCCTTCGACAGGGGGTGAACACTGAAGCTTTCTTT; CDR3: CASSLRQGVNTEAFF
V: TRBV7-2; D: TRBD1; length: 17; size: many; J: TRBJ2-7; DNA: TGTGCCAGCAGCTTAGAAGCCGGGACAGTGCTACCCTACGAGCAGTACTTC; CDR3: CASSLEAGTVLPYEQYF
V: TRBV7-2; D: -; length: 19; size: -; J: TRBJ1-6; DNA: TGTGCCAGCAGCCCCCCCCCTTGGGGGGCGCTTACCCCAAATTCACCCCTCCACTTT; CDR3: CASSPPPWGALTPNSPLHF
V: TRBV30; D: -; length: 13; size: many; J: TRBJ1-3; DNA: TGTGCCTGGAGTGATGAAGTTGGAAACACCATATATTTT; CDR3: CAWSDEVGNTIYF
V: TRBV27; D: -; length: 13; size: many; J: TRBJ2-3; DNA: TGTGCCAGCAGTTTTTTGACGACCGATACGCAGTATTTT; CDR3: CASSFLTTDTQYF
V: TRBV19; D: -; length: 12; size: -; J: TRBJ1-5; DNA: TGTGCCAGTAGTATCCCGGATCAGTCCCAGCATTTT; CDR3: CASSIPDQSQHF
V: TRBV20-1; D: TRBD2; length: 16; size: many; J: TRBJ2-5; DNA: TGCAGTGCTAACCACCCTGCGGGGGGCATCCAAGAGACCCAGTACTTC; CDR3: CSANHPAGGIQETQYF
V: TRBV7-2; D: -; length: 13; size: -; J: TRBJ2-1; DNA: TGTGCCAGCAGCTTAGCGGCGGGGGCGGAGCAGTTCTTC; CDR3: CASSLAAGAEQFF
V: TRBV18; D: -; length: 15; size: many; J: TRBJ2-2; DNA: TGTGCCAGCTCACCTCCATCAGGCGGGGAACATGGGCTGTTTTTT; CDR3: CASSPPSGGEHGLFF
V: TRBV7-3; D: -; length: 15; size: many; J: TRBJ2-7; DNA: TGTGCCAGCAGCTTGAAGGGCGACGGTGGGTTAGAGCAGTACTTC; CDR3: CASSLKGDGGLEQYF
V: TRBV30; D: -; length: 13; size: many; J: TRBJ1-5; DNA: TGTGCCTGGAGTGGGGCTTACAATCAGCCCCAGCATTTT; CDR3: CAWSGAYNQPQHF